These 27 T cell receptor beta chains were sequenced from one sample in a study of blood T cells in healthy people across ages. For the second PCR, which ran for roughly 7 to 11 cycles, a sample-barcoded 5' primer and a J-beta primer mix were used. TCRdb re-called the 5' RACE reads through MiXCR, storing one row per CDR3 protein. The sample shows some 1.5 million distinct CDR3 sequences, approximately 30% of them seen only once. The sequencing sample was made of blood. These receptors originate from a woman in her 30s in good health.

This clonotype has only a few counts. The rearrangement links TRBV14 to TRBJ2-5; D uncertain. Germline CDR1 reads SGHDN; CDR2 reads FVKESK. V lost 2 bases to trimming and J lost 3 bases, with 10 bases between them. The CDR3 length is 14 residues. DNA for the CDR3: TGTGCCAGCAGCCAAACGCTAGTTAAAGAGACCCAGTACTTC. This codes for CASSQTLVKETQYF.

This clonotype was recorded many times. CDR3 sequence reads: CSARVTGTDTQYF. In DNA, the CDR3 is TGCAGTGCTAGAGTAACAGGGACAGATACGCAGTATTTT. The V and J genes are TRBV20-1 and TRBJ2-3; D possibly corresponds to TRBD1 (6 bases). V was trimmed by 1 base and J by 3 bases, leaving 8 bases between them. Per germline, CDR1 DFQATT and CDR2 SNEGSKA (reference sequence). The CDR3 contains 13 residues.

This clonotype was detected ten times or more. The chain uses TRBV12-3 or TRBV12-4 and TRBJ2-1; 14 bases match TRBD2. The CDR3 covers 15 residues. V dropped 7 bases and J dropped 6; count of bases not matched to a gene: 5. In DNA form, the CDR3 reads TGTGCCAGCAACCCGGGACTAGCGGGAGTCAATGAGCAGTTCTTC. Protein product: CASNPGLAGVNEQFF.

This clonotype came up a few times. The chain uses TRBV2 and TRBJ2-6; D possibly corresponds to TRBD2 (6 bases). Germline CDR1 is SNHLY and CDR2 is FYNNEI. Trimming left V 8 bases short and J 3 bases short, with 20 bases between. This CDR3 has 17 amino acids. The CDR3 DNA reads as TGTGCCAGCTTCTTTCCGTCGGGGGTCGGTGGGGCCAACGTCCTGACTTTC. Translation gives CASFFPSGVGGANVLTF. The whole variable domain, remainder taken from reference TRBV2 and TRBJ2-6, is EPEVTQTPSHQVTQMGQEVILRCVPISNHLYFYWYRQILGQKVEFLVSFYNNEISEKSEIFDDQFSVERPDGSNFTLKIRSTKLEDSAMYFCASFFPSGVGGANVLTFGAGSRLTVL.

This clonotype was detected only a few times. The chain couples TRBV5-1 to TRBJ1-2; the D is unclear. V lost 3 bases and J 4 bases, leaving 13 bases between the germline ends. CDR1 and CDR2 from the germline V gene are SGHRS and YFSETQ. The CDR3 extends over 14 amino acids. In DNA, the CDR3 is TGCGCCAGCAGCTCAACCGCGGGGTTCTATGGCTACACCTTC. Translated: CASSSTAGFYGYTF.

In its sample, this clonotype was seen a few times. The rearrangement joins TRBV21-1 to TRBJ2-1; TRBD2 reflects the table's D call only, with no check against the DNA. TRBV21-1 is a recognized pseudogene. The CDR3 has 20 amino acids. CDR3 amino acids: CASSTPYLEAREYSYNEQFF. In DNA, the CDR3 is TGTGCCAGCAGCACACCTTACCTCGAGGCGAGGGAGTACTCCTACAATGAGCAGTTCTTC.

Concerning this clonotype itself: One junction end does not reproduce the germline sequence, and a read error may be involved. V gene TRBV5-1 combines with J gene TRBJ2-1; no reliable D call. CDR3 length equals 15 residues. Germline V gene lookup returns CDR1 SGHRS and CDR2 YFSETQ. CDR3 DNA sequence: TGCGCCAGCAGCTTGGACTCTCCAAGCTACAATGAGCAGGTCTTC. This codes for CASSLDSPSYNEQVF.

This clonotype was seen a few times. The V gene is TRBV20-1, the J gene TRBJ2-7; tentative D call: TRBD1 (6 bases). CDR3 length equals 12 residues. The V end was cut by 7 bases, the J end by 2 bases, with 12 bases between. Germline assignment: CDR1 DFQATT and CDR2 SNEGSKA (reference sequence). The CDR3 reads CSGQAGPYEQYF. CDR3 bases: TGCAGTGGACAGGCCGGTCCCTACGAGCAGTACTTC.

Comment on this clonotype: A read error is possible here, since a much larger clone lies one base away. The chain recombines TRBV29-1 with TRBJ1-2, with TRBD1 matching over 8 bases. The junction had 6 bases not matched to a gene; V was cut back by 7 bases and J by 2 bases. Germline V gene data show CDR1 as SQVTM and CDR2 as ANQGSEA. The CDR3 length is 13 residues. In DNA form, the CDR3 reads TGCAGCGGTGGACAGGGCCTAAACTATGGCTACACCTTC. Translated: CSGGQGLNYGYTF.

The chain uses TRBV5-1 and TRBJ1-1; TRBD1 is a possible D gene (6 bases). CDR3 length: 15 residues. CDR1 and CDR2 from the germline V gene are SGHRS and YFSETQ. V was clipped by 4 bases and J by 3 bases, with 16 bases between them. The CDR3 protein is CASSTRRGDHTEAFF. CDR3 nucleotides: TGCGCCAGCAGCACCCGCAGGGGCGATCACACTGAAGCTTTCTTT. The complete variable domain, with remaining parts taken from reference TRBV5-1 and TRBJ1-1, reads KAGVTQTPRYLIKTRGQQVTLSCSPISGHRSVSWYQQTPGQGLQFLFEYFSETQRNKGNFPGRFSGRQFSNSRSEMNVSTLELGDSALYLCASSTRRGDHTEAFFGQGTRLTVV.

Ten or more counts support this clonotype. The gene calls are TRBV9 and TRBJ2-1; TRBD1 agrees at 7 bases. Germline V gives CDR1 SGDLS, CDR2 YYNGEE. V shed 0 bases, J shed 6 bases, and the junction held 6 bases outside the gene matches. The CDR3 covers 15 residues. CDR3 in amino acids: CASSVETGSGNEQFF. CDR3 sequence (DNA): TGTGCCAGCAGCGTAGAGACAGGGAGTGGCAATGAGCAGTTCTTC.

The CDR3 nucleotides are TGTGCCAGCAGTACGGGACCATCTGTTGTAGAGCAGTACTTC. Its translation: CASSTGPSVVEQYF. J is TRBJ2-5 and V is TRBV6-6; either TRBD1 or TRBD2 may supply D (5 bases each). Germline CDR1 and CDR2: MNHNY and SVGAGI (reference sequence). Trimming removed 5 bases at V and 11 bases at J, with 21 bases between. CDR3 length equals 14 residues.

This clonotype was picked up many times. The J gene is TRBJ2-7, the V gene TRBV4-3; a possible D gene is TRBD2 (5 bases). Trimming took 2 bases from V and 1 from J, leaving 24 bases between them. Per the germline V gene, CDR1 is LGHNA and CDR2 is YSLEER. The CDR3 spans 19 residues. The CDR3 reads CASSQSIPAFRDRSYEQYF. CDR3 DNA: TGCGCCAGCAGCCAATCAATCCCGGCTTTTCGGGATAGATCCTACGAGCAGTACTTC.

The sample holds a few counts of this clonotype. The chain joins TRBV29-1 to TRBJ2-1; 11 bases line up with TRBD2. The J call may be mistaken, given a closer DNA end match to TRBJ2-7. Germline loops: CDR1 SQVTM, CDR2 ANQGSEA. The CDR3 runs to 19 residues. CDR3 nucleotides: TGCAGCGTTGACTACGGACTAGCGGGTGGGTATAACTCCTACAATGAGCAGTACTTC. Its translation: CSVDYGLAGGYNSYNEQYF.

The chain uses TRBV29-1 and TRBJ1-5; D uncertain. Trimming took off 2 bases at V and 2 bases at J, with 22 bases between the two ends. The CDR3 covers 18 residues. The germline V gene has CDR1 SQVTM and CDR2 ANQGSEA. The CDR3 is CSVELAVPSASGNQPQHF. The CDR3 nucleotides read TGCAGCGTTGAATTGGCAGTGCCTAGCGCCTCTGGCAATCAGCCCCAGCATTTT.

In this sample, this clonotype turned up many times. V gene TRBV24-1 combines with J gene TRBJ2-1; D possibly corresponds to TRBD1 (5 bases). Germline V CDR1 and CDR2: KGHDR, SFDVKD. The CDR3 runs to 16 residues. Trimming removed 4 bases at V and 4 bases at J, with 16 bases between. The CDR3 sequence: CATSDPSRTGYNEQFF. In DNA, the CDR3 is TGTGCCACCAGTGACCCATCCAGAACAGGTTACAATGAGCAGTTCTTC.

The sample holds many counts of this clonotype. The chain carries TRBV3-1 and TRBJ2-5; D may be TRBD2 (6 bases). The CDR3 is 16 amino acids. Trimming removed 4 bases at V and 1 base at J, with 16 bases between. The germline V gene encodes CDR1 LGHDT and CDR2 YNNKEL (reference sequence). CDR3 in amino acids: CASSPRSGGIQETQYF. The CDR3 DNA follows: TGTGCCAGCAGCCCTCGATCAGGCGGGATCCAAGAGACCCAGTACTTC.

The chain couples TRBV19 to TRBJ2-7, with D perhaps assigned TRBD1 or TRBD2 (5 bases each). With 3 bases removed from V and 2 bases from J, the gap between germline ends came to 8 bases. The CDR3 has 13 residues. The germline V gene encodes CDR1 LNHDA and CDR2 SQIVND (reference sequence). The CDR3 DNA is TGTGCCAGTAGTATCGGGGCGACCTACGAGCAGTACTTC. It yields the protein CASSIGATYEQYF.

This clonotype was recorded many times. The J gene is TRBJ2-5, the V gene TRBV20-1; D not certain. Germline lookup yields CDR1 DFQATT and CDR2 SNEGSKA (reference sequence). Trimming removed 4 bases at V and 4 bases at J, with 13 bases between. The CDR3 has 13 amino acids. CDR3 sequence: CSATGGGPETQYF. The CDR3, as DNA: TGCAGTGCTACGGGTGGTGGGCCAGAGACCCAGTACTTC.

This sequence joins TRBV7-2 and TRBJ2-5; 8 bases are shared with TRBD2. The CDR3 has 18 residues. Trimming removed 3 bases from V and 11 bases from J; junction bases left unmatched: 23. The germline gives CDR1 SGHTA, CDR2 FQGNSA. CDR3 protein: CASSFRPTTTSEYNEQYF. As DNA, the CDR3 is TGTGCCAGCAGCTTTCGACCCACCACGACTAGCGAATACAATGAGCAGTACTTC.

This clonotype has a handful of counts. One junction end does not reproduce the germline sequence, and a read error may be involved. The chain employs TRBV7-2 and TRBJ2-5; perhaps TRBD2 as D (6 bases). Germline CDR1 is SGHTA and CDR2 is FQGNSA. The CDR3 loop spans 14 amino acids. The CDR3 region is CASSLTGRQENQYF. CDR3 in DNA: TGTGCCAGCAGCTTAACCGGGAGACAAGAGAACCAGTACTTC.

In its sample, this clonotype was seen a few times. CDR3 residues: CASSWTSGSQETQYF. CDR3 bases: TGTGCCAGCAGCTGGACTAGCGGGAGCCAAGAGACCCAGTACTTC. The rearrangement joins TRBV6-2 or TRBV6-3 to TRBJ2-5, with TRBD2 identical over 13 bases. V lost 6 bases to trimming and J lost 1 base; unmatched junction nucleotides: 2. Germline CDR1 reads MNHEY; CDR2 reads SVGEGT. The CDR3 contains 15 residues.

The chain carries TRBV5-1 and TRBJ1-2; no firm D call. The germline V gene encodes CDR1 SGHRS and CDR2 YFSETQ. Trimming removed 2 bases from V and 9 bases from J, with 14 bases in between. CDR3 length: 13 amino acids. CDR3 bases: TGCGCCAGCAGCTTAAGCCGGGAGAGTAGCTACACCTTC. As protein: CASSLSRESSYTF.

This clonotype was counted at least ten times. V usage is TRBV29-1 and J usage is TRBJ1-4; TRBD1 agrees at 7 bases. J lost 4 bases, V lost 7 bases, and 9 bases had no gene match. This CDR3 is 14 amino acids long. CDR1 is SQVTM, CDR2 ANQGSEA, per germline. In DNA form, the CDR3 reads TGCAGCGCGACAAACCGGGACAGTAATGAAAAACTGTTTTTT. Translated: CSATNRDSNEKLFF.

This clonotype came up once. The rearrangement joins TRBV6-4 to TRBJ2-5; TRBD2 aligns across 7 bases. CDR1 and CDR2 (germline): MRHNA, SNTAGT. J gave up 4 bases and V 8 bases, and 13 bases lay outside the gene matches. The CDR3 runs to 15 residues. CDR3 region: CASRIPGGEGETQYF. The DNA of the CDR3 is TGTGCCAGCCGGATCCCGGGCGGGGAGGGAGAGACCCAGTACTTC.

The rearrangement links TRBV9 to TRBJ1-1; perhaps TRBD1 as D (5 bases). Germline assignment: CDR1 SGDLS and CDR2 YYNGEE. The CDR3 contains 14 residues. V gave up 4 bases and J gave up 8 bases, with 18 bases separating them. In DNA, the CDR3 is TGTGCCAGCAGCTTGACCAAGGGACCGAGCGAAGCTTTCTTT. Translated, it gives CASSLTKGPSEAFF.

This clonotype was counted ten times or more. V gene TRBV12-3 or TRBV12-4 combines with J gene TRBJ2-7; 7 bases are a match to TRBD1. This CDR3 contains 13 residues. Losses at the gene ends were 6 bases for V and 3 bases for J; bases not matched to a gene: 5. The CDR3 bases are TGTGCCAGCAGCTTCGACAGGGTCTACGAGCAGTACTTC. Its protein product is CASSFDRVYEQYF.